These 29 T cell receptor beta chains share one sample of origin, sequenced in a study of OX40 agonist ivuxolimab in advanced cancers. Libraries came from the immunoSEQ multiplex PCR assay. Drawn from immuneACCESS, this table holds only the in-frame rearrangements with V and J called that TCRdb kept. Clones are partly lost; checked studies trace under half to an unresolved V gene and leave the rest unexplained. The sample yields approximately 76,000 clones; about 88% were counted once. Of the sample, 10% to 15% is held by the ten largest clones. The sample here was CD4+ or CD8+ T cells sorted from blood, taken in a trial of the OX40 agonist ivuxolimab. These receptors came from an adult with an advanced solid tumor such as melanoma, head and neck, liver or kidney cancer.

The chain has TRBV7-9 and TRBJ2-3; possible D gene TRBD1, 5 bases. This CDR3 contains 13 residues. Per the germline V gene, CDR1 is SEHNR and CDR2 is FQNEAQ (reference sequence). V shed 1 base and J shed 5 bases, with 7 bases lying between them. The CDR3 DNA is TGTGCCAGCAGCTTAGTGGGGCGAGATACGCAGTATTTT. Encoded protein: CASSLVGRDTQYF.

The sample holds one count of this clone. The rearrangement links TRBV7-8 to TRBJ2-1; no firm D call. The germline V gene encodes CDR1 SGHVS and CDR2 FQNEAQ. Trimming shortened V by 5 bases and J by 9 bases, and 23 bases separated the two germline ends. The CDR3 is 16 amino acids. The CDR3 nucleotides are TGTGCCAGCAGCCCCCCAAAAGCATCCGACACCGGTGAGCAGTTCTTC. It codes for CASSPPKASDTGEQFF.

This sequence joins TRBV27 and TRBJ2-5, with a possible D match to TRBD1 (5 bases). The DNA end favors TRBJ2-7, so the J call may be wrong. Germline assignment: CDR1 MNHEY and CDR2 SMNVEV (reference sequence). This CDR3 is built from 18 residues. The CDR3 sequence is CASSSPPSRANFPYEQYF. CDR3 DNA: TGTGCCAGCAGTTCCCCACCGAGCAGGGCCAACTTTCCCTACGAGCAGTACTTC.

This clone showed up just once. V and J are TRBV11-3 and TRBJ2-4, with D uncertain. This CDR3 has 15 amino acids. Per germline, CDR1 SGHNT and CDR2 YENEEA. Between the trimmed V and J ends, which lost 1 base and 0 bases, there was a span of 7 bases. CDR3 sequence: CASSLATLAKNIQYF. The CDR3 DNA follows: TGTGCCAGCAGCTTAGCGACGTTAGCCAAAAACATTCAGTACTTC.

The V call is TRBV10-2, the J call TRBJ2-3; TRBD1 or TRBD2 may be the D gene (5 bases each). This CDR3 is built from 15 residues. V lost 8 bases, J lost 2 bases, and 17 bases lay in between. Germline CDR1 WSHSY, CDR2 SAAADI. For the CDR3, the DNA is TGCGCCAGCGCCGGGACCGGGGCGCTCACAGATACGCAGTATTTT. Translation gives CASAGTGALTDTQYF.

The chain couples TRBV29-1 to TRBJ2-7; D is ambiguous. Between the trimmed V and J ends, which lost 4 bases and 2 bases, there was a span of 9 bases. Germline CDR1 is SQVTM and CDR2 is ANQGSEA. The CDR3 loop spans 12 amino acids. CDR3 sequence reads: CSVGSGTYEQYF. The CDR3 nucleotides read TGCAGCGTTGGGTCTGGCACCTACGAGCAGTACTTC.

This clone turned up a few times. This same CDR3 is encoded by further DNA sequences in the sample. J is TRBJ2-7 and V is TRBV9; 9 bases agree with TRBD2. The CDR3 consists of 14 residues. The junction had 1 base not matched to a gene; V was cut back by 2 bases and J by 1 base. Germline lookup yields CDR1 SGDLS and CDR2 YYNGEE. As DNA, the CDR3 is TGTGCCAGCAGCGTGACTAGCGGATCCTACGAGCAGTACTTC. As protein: CASSVTSGSYEQYF. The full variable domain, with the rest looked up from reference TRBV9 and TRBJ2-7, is DSGVTQTPKHLITATGQRVTLRCSPRSGDLSVYWYQQSLDQGLQFLIQYYNGEERAKGNILERFSAQQFPDLHSELNLSSLELGDSALYFCASSVTSGSYEQYFGPGTRLTVT.

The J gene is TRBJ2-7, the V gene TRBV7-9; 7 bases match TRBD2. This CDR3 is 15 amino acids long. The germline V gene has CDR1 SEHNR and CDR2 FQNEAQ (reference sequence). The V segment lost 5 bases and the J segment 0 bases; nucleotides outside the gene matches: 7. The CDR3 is CASSPLAGSSYEQYF. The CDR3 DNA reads TGTGCCAGCAGCCCCTTAGCGGGTAGCTCCTACGAGCAGTACTTC.

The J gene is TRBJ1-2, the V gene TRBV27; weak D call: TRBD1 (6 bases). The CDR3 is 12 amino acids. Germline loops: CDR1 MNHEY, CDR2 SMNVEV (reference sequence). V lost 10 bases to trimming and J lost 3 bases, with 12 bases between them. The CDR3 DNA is TGTGCCACCCGAGGGGGTGACTATGGCTACACCTTC. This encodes CATRGGDYGYTF.

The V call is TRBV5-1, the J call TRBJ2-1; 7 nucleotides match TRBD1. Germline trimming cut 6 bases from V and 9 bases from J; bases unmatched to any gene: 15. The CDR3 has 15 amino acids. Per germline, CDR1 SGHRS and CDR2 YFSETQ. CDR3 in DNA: TGCGCCAGCACTTATATACCTCAGGGGGACGGTGAGCAGTTCTTC. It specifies CASTYIPQGDGEQFF.

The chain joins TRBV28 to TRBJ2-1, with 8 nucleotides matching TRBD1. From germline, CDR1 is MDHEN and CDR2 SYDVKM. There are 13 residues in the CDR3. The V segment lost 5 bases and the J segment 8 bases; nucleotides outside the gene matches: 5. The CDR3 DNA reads TGTGCCAGCAGTCTGGGACAGGCGGATGAGCAGTTCTTC. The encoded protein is CASSLGQADEQFF.

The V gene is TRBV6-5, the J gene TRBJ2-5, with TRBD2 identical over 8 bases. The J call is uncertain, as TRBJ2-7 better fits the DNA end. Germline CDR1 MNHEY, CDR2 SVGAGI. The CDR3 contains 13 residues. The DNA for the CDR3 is TGTGCCAGCAGGGGACTAGTCTTCTACGAGCAGTACTTC. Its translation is CASRGLVFYEQYF.

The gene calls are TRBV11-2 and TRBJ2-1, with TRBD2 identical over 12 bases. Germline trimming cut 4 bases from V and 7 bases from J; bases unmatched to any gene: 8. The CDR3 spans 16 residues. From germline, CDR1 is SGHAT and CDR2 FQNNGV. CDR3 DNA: TGTGCCAGCAGCTACCGACTAGCGGGAGTTTCTAATGAGCAGTTCTTC. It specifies CASSYRLAGVSNEQFF.

CDR3 in amino acids: CASSLEQHNQPQHF. The CDR3 DNA is TGTGCCAGCAGCTTGGAACAGCACAATCAGCCCCAGCATTTT. This chain links TRBV5-5 with TRBJ1-5; D gene ambiguous. Germline V CDR1 and CDR2: SGHKS, YYEKEE (reference sequence). V gave up 0 bases and J gave up 3 bases, with 7 bases separating them. The CDR3 extends over 14 amino acids.

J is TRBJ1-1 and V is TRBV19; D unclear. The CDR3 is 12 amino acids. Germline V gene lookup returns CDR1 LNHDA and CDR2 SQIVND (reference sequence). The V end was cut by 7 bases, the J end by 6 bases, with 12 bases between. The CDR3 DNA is TGTGCCAGTAACGTGGGGAGACCTGAAGCTTTCTTT. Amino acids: CASNVGRPEAFF.

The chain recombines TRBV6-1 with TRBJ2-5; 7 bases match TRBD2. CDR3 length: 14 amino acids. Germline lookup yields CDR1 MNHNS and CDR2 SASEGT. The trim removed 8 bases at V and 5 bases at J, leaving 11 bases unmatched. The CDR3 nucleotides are TGTGCCAGCGGAAGCTTCGGACTAGGGGAGACCCAGTACTTC. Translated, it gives CASGSFGLGETQYF.

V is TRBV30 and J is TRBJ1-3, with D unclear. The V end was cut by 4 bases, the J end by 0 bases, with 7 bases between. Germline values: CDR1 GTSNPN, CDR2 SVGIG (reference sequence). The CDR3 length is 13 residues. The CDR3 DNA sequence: TGTGCCTGGAATATGTACTCTGGAAACACCATATATTTT. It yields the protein CAWNMYSGNTIYF.

The CDR3 nucleotides are TGTGCCAGTACATCCCGGGACAGGGACTATGGCTACACCTTC. Its translation is CASTSRDRDYGYTF. The chain joins TRBV19 to TRBJ1-2; 9 bases are shared with TRBD1. The CDR3 has 14 residues. Trimming at V came to 7 bases and at J to 3 bases, leaving 6 bases not matched to a gene. Germline lookup yields CDR1 LNHDA and CDR2 SQIVND (reference sequence).

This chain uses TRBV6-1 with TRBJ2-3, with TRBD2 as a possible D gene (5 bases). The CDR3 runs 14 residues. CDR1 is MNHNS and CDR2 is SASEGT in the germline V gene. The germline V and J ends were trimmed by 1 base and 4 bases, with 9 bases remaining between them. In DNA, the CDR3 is TGTGCCAGCAGTGAAGGAGGGTCGGCAGATACGCAGTATTTT. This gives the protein CASSEGGSADTQYF.

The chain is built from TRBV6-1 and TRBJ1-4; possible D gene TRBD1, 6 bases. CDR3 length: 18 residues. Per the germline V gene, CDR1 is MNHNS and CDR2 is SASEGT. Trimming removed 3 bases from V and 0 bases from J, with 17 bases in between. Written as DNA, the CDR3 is TGTGCCAGCAGTGAGGCGACAAGGGGGGCCGCAACTAATGAAAAACTGTTTTTT. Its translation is CASSEATRGAATNEKLFF.

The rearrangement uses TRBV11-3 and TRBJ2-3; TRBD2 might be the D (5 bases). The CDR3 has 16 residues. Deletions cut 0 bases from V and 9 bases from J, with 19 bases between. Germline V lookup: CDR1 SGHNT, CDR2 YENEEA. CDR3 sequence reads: CASSLEGRATRETQYF. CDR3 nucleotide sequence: TGTGCCAGCAGCTTAGAAGGGCGGGCCACGAGGGAAACGCAGTATTTT.

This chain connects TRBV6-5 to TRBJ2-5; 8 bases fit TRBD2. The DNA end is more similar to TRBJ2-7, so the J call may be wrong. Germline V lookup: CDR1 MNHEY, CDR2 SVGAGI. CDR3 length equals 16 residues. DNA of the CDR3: TGTGCCAGCAGTTACGATCCTAGCGGGTTCTCCTACGAGCAGTACTTC. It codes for CASSYDPSGFSYEQYF.

The DNA of the CDR3 is TGTGCCATCAGTGGAGGAGGACAACACACAGATACGCAGTATTTT. This encodes CAISGGGQHTDTQYF. The chain couples TRBV10-3 to TRBJ2-3; D is perhaps TRBD1 or TRBD2 (5 bases each). Germline assignment: CDR1 ENHRY and CDR2 SYGVKD. V dropped 4 bases and J dropped 2 bases, with 13 bases sitting between them. The CDR3 sequence is 15 residues long.

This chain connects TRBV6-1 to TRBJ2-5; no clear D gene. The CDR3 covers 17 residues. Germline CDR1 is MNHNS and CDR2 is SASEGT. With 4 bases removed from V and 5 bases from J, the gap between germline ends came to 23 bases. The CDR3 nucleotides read TGTGCCAGCAGTGCTTCTAGGAGAAGCTATTCCGTGGAGACCCAGTACTTC. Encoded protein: CASSASRRSYSVETQYF.

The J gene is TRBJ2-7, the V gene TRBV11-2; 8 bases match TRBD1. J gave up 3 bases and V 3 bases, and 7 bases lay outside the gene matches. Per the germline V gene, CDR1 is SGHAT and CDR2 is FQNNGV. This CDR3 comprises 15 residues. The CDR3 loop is CASSLAFGQGYEQYF. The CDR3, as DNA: TGTGCCAGCAGCTTGGCCTTCGGACAGGGCTACGAGCAGTACTTC.

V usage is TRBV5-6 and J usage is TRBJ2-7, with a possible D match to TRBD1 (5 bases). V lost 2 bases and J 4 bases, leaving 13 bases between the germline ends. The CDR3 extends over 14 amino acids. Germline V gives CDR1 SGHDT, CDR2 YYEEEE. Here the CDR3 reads CASSLGALPYEQYF. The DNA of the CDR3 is TGTGCCAGCAGCTTAGGGGCCCTACCTTACGAGCAGTACTTC.

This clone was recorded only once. DNA of the CDR3: TGTGCCAGCAGCAAATACTTAGCGGGAGAAGAGACCCAGTACTTC. Translation: CASSKYLAGEETQYF. The chain recombines TRBV11-2 with TRBJ2-5; 9 positions match TRBD2. J lost 3 bases, V lost 5 bases, and 7 bases had no gene match. The CDR3 is 15 residues long. Germline V CDR1 and CDR2: SGHAT, FQNNGV.

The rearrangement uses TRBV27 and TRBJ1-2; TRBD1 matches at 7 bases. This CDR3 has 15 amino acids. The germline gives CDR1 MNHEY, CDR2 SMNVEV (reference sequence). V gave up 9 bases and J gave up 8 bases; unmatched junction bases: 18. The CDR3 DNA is TGTGCCAGTGCTACGGACAGGAACGTTGTAGGAGGCTACACCTTC. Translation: CASATDRNVVGGYTF.

CDR3 sequence reads: CASSLTDGAYEQYF. The DNA for the CDR3 is TGTGCCAGCAGCTTAACGGACGGAGCCTACGAGCAGTACTTC. The chain links TRBV7-8 to TRBJ2-7; D remains unclear. V lost 2 bases and J 2 bases, leaving 10 bases between the germline ends. The germline V gene encodes CDR1 SGHVS and CDR2 FQNEAQ. This CDR3 has 14 residues.